The rows below give T cell receptor beta chains drawn from one sample of a study of CD8 T cells in Susac syndrome. TCRdb recomputed calls from the immunoSEQ multiplex PCR reads with MiXCR, one row per CDR3 protein. The data contain some 160,000 distinct CDR3 sequences, approximately 96% of them singletons. Material for sequencing was CD8+ T cells from PBMCs. The source is a human donor with multiple sclerosis. Each CDR3 is given with its conserved first and last residue. Fields, in order: J gene, CDR3 length, clone size, D gene, V gene, CDR3 DNA, CDR3 protein. The D gene is left open where the match is weak. Clone size is not always given. Where it is, it says once, few, many or a class for expanded clones.

TRBJ2-3,14,once,NA,TRBV27,TGTGCCAGCAGTTTATACCCTAGCACAGATACGCAGTATTTT,CASSLYPSTDTQYF
TRBJ2-5,14,NA,TRBD2,TRBV5-1,TGCGCCAGCAAGTGGACTAGCGGTCAAGAGACCCAGTACTTC,CASKWTSGQETQYF
TRBJ2-4,16,NA,NA,TRBV5-6,TGTGCCAGCAGCTTATCGAGAGACTTAGCCAAAAACATTCAGTACTTC,CASSLSRDLAKNIQYF
TRBJ1-2,14,NA,NA,TRBV12-3/TRBV12-4,TGTGCCAGCCGTGGCTGGGGGGGCGCCTATGGCTACACCTTC,CASRGWGGAYGYTF
TRBJ2-3,13,NA,NA,TRBV2,TGTGCCAGGAAGAGGACTAGCACAGATACGCAGTATTTT,CARKRTSTDTQYF
TRBJ2-1,13,NA,NA,TRBV29-1,TGCAACGTTCCGCTAAGCTCCTACAATGAGCAGTTCTTC,CNVPLSSYNEQFF
TRBJ2-3,17,NA,TRBD2,TRBV9,TGTGCCAGCAGCGTAACACCTAGCGGGGGCAGCACAGATACGCAGTATTTT,CASSVTPSGGSTDTQYF
TRBJ2-1,16,NA,TRBD2,TRBV29-1,TGCAGCGTTGGAGGACTAGCGGGAGTGGTCTACAATGAGCAGTTCTTC,CSVGGLAGVVYNEQFF
TRBJ2-1,14,few,TRBD1,TRBV7-7,TGTGCCAGCAGCTTGGGACAGGGTTACAATGAGCAGTTCTTC,CASSLGQGYNEQFF
TRBJ2-5,15,NA,NA,TRBV5-4,TGTGCCAGCAGCTTGGTCCCGGGAGACCAAGAGACCCAGTACTTC,CASSLVPGDQETQYF
TRBJ1-1,13,NA,NA,TRBV27,TGTGCCAGCAGGACAGGTCTGAACACTGAAGCTTTCTTT,CASRTGLNTEAFF
TRBJ1-4,12,NA,NA,TRBV7-9,TGTGCCAGCAGCCCCGGCGATGAAAAACTGTTTTTT,CASSPGDEKLFF
TRBJ2-1,15,NA,NA,TRBV9,TGTGCCAGCAGCGCCACCGGGAGTGCGTACAATGAGCAGTTCTTC,CASSATGSAYNEQFF
TRBJ2-7,13,NA,TRBD2,TRBV30,TGTGCCTGGAGAGTCGGCGGGGGCTACGAGCAGTACTTC,CAWRVGGGYEQYF
TRBJ2-7,12,few,NA,TRBV20-1,TGCAGTGCTAGGGACAGAGCCTACGAGCAGTACTTC,CSARDRAYEQYF
TRBJ2-1,15,NA,NA,TRBV6-2/TRBV6-3,TGTGCCAGCTCTAACGGCTTGGGGCCCCACAATGAGCAGTTCTTC,CASSNGLGPHNEQFF
TRBJ2-1,15,NA,TRBD2,TRBV7-9,TGTGCCAGCAACCAACTAGCGGGAGTGTACAGTGAGCAGTTCTTC,CASNQLAGVYSEQFF
TRBJ2-1,10,once,NA,TRBV12-3/TRBV12-4,TGTGCCAGCAGCCCCTATGAGCAGTTCTTC,CASSPYEQFF
TRBJ2-1,11,few,NA,TRBV7-9,TGTGCCAGCTCATCTGGGGGGGAGCAGTTCTTC,CASSSGGEQFF
TRBJ2-7,14,NA,TRBD1,TRBV29-1,TGCAGCGTTGACGGGACAGGGAGCTCCTACGAGCAGTACTTC,CSVDGTGSSYEQYF
TRBJ2-1,15,NA,TRBD2,TRBV29-1,TGCAGCGTTGAAGGAGGGTCTAGCGGATACAATGAGCAGTTCTTC,CSVEGGSSGYNEQFF
TRBJ2-7,16,NA,NA,TRBV7-9,TGTGCCAGCAGCAACATCGGGACCAAGTCTTACTACGAGCAGTACTTC,CASSNIGTKSYYEQYF
TRBJ2-7,16,NA,NA,TRBV27,TGTGCCAGCAGTTTATCTCTCGGGACATTCACCTACGAGCAGTACTTC,CASSLSLGTFTYEQYF
TRBJ1-1,13,NA,NA,TRBV9,TGTGCCAGCAGCGTAGGTTCAGGCACTGAAGCTTTCTTT,CASSVGSGTEAFF
TRBJ1-1,16,NA,NA,TRBV13,TGTGCCAGCAGCCCCGTCAGGGAAGGTTCGGACACTGAAGCTTTCTTT,CASSPVREGSDTEAFF
TRBJ2-7,13,NA,NA,TRBV18,TGTGCCAGCCGCGGACAATTGGGCTACGAGCAGTACTTC,CASRGQLGYEQYF
TRBJ2-5,19,NA,TRBD2,TRBV28,TGTGCCAGCAGTTTAGTAGTATCCCCCCTAGCGGGGGCGGAAGAGACCCAGTACTTC,CASSLVVSPLAGAEETQYF
TRBJ2-1,16,NA,TRBD2,TRBV9,TGTGCCAGCAGCCCGACAGCGGGGTTCTCCTACAATGAGCAGTTCTTC,CASSPTAGFSYNEQFF
TRBJ2-3,12,NA,NA,TRBV6-5,TGTGCCAGCAGTTACGGGAGGGATACGCAGTATTTT,CASSYGRDTQYF
TRBJ2-1,12,NA,TRBD1,TRBV7-6,TGTGCCAGCAGCCTCTGGACAGGGGGCCTGTTCTTC,CASSLWTGGLFF
TRBJ1-2,13,NA,NA,TRBV29-1,TGCAGCGTTGACGTGACTGGTAACTATGGCTACACCTTC,CSVDVTGNYGYTF
TRBJ2-1,15,NA,TRBD2,TRBV29-1,TGCAGCGTCCGCCGAGCGGGGGCCCACTACAATGAGCAGTTCTTC,CSVRRAGAHYNEQFF
TRBJ2-1,14,NA,TRBD1,TRBV24-1,TGTGCCACCAGTGACCGACAGGGGGTGGATGAGCAGTTCTTC,CATSDRQGVDEQFF
TRBJ1-1,13,NA,NA,TRBV27,TGTGCCAGCAAAGACAATTTGAACACTGAAGCTTTCTTT,CASKDNLNTEAFF
TRBJ2-3,12,NA,TRBD1,TRBV29-1,TGCAGCGTTGGACAGGGGACAGATACGCAGTATTTT,CSVGQGTDTQYF
TRBJ1-1,12,NA,NA,TRBV29-1,TGCAGCGTTGAACAAGAGAACACTGAAGCTTTCTTT,CSVEQENTEAFF
TRBJ2-5,17,NA,NA,TRBV7-9,TGTGCCAGCAGCTTAGTTTCCGGGCGCCACAACCAAGAGACCCAGTACTTC,CASSLVSGRHNQETQYF
TRBJ1-1,12,NA,NA,TRBV29-1,TGCAGCGTTGAATGGGGGAACACTGAAGCTTTCTTT,CSVEWGNTEAFF
TRBJ2-1,15,NA,NA,TRBV27,TGTGCCAGCAGCCCCAACCGGGCACCTGACGATGAGCAGTTCTTC,CASSPNRAPDDEQFF
TRBJ2-6,15,NA,NA,TRBV3-1,TGTGCCAGCAGGCCCGACAGTGCGGGGGCCAACGTCCTGACTTTC,CASRPDSAGANVLTF
TRBJ2-7,14,NA,NA,TRBV9,TGTGCCAGCAGCGTAGACAGCAGCTCCTACGAGCAGTACTTC,CASSVDSSSYEQYF
TRBJ2-3,15,NA,NA,TRBV13,TGTGCCAGCAACACGGCGGGTTCTAGCACAGATACGCAGTATTTT,CASNTAGSSTDTQYF
TRBJ2-1,14,NA,TRBD1,TRBV3-1,TGTGCCAGCAGCCAAGATTCCAGGGGGAGTGAGCAGTTCTTC,CASSQDSRGSEQFF
TRBJ2-7,16,NA,NA,TRBV20-1,TGCAGTGCTAGAGATTGGATTAGCGCAAACTCCTACGAGCAGTACTTC,CSARDWISANSYEQYF
TRBJ2-7,14,NA,NA,TRBV7-9,TGTGCCAGCAGCCCTCGATTAGGGAACTACGAGCAGTACTTC,CASSPRLGNYEQYF
TRBJ1-6,15,once,TRBD1,TRBV14,TGTGCCAGCAGCCCAGGGACAGGGGGCAGTTCACCCCTCCACTTT,CASSPGTGGSSPLHF
TRBJ2-3,13,NA,NA,TRBV3-1,TGTGCCAGCAGCCAAGGCTGGACAGATACGCAGTATTTT,CASSQGWTDTQYF
TRBJ2-7,16,NA,NA,TRBV27,TGTGCCAGCAGTTTAGCCACAGCTCTCGGGACCTACGAGCAGTACTTC,CASSLATALGTYEQYF
TRBJ2-1,19,NA,NA,TRBV11-2,TGTGCCAGCAGCTCTCCCGGGACCGGAATAATTTCGGGAGACAATGAGCAGTTCTTC,CASSSPGTGIISGDNEQFF
TRBJ2-5,13,NA,NA,TRBV7-9,TGTGCCAGCAGCTTAGGATCAGGGGAGACCCAGTACTTC,CASSLGSGETQYF
TRBJ2-7,12,NA,NA,TRBV12-3/TRBV12-4,TGTGCCAGCAATGAGGGAACCTACGAGCAGTACTTC,CASNEGTYEQYF
TRBJ2-2,17,NA,TRBD2,TRBV4-1,TGCGCCAGCAGCCAGGAACCGGGACTAGCGAACACCGGGGAGCTGTTTTTT,CASSQEPGLANTGELFF
TRBJ2-3,17,NA,NA,TRBV20-1,TGCAGTGCCGAGAGCCACACGGAAGTCGGATACACAGATACGCAGTATTTT,CSAESHTEVGYTDTQYF
TRBJ2-5,14,NA,NA,TRBV15,TGTGCCACCAGCAGAGCCAAGTACCAAGAGACCCAGTACTTC,CATSRAKYQETQYF
TRBJ2-1,15,NA,NA,TRBV15,TGTGCCACCAGCAGAGATGGGGACCCCTACAATGAGCAGTTCTTC,CATSRDGDPYNEQFF
TRBJ1-1,15,NA,NA,TRBV20-1,TGCAGTGCTAGAGATATGTTAGAGGAGAACACTGAAGCTTTCTTT,CSARDMLEENTEAFF
TRBJ1-1,14,NA,NA,TRBV3-1,TGTGCCAGCAGCCTACGGACGGGTATAACTGAAGCTTTCTTT,CASSLRTGITEAFF